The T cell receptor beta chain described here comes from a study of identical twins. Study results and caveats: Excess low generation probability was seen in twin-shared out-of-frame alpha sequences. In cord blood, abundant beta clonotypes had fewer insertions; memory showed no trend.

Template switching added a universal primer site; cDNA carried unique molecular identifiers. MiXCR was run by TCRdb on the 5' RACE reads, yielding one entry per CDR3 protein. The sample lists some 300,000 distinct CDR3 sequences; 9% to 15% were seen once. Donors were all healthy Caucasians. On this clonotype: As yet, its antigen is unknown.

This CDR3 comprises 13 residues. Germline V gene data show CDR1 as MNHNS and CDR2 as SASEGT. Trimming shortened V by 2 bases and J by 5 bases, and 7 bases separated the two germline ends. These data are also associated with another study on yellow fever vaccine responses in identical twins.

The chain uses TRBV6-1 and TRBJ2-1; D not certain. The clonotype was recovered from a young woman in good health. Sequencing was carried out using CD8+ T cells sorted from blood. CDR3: CASSETGHNEQFF. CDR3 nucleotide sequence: TGTGCCAGCAGTGAAACGGGCCACAATGAGCAGTTCTTC.